These 10 T cell receptor beta chains were sequenced from one sample in a study of human T cells and chemical hapten exposure. Sequencing started from total RNA isolated from unfractionated whole blood. A single record per CDR3 protein comes from TCRdb applying MiXCR to the 5' RACE reads. The data contain more than 140,000 distinct CDR3 sequences, around 4% of them singletons. All receptors come from a female donor in good health.

This clonotype has ten or more counts. This chain links TRBV18 with TRBJ1-5; 7 bases fit TRBD1. The junction had 10 bases not matched to a gene; V was cut back by 3 bases and J by 5 bases. The CDR3 is made up of 16 amino acids. Germline-derived CDR1 and CDR2 are KGHSH and LQKENI. Here the CDR3 reads CASSPSSWDSDQPQHF. The CDR3 DNA follows: TGTGCCAGCTCACCGTCTTCATGGGACAGCGATCAGCCCCAGCATTTT.

This clonotype was detected many times. The V and J genes are TRBV12-3 or TRBV12-4 and TRBJ2-2; the match to TRBD1 covers 7 bases. The ends lost 6 bases at V and 6 bases at J; junction bases unmatched: 10. This CDR3 region has 15 residues. The DNA of the CDR3 is TGTGCCAGCAGACGAACAGGGGCCCTGCCCGGGGAGCTGTTTTTT. This codes for CASRRTGALPGELFF.

This clonotype was detected many times. This sequence joins TRBV12-3 or TRBV12-4 and TRBJ2-4; perhaps D is TRBD1 or TRBD2 (5 bases each). The CDR3 contains 11 residues. The V end was cut by 5 bases, the J end by 10 bases, with 9 bases between. CDR3 nucleotides: TGTGCCAGCAGTGGGGGTTTTATTCAGTACTTC. Residues: CASSGGFIQYF.

Many counts were recorded for this clonotype. The chain has TRBV6-2 or TRBV6-3 and TRBJ2-7; TRBD1 matches at 7 bases. Germline CDR1 reads MNHEY; CDR2 reads SVGEGT. This CDR3 comprises 16 residues. The V segment lost 0 bases and the J segment 2 bases; nucleotides outside the gene matches: 7. The CDR3 DNA sequence: TGTGCCAGCAGTTACTCCGCCGGGACAGCCCCCTACGAGCAGTACTTC. Translated: CASSYSAGTAPYEQYF.

In this sample, this clonotype turned up many times. The rearrangement links TRBV4-1 to TRBJ2-1; D might be TRBD1 or TRBD2, each matching 6 bases. Per germline, CDR1 MGHRA and CDR2 YSYEKL. V was cut by 0 bases and J by 0 bases, with 15 bases left in between. The CDR3 contains 18 residues. Here the CDR3 reads CASSQDRSGALSYNEQFF. Here the CDR3 DNA reads TGCGCCAGCAGCCAAGATCGGTCGGGGGCCCTCTCCTACAATGAGCAGTTCTTC.

This clonotype was counted between two and nine times. The CDR3 nucleotides read TGTGCCAGCAGTGCAACAGGACCCGCAAATGAAAAACTGTTTTTT. Translation gives CASSATGPANEKLFF. V is TRBV12-3 or TRBV12-4 and J is TRBJ1-4, with a possible D match to TRBD1 (5 bases). This CDR3 spans 15 amino acids. V was pared by 5 bases and J by 5 bases, with 15 bases between.

This clonotype occurred many times. The chain combines TRBV24-1 with TRBJ2-3; D gene ambiguous. V lost 9 bases and J 1 base, leaving 10 bases between the germline ends. CDR1 and CDR2 (germline): KGHDR, SFDVKD. The CDR3 extends over 13 amino acids. CDR3 sequence (DNA): TGTGCCACCGGGATTACTGGCACAGATACGCAGTATTTT. It translates to CATGITGTDTQYF.

This clonotype was recorded a few times. The rearrangement joins TRBV4-2 to TRBJ1-3, with D unclear. Trimming left V 1 base short and J 2 bases short, with 12 bases between. CDR3 size: 16 residues. Germline-derived CDR1 and CDR2 are LGHNA and YNFKEQ. CDR3 sequence: CASSQAGVSAGNTIYF. In nucleotides, the CDR3 is TGTGCCAGCAGCCAAGCTGGGGTTAGCGCTGGAAACACCATATATTTT.

This clonotype was detected ten times or more. The V gene is TRBV6-5, the J gene TRBJ2-3; D gene unclear. Germline V gene lookup returns CDR1 MNHEY and CDR2 SVGAGI. The CDR3 loop spans 13 amino acids. Trimming pared 2 bases from V and 0 bases from J, leaving 3 bases between. The CDR3 protein is CASSYRSTDTQYF. As DNA, the CDR3 is TGTGCCAGCAGTTACCGAAGCACAGATACGCAGTATTTT.

This clonotype was detected a few times. The genes are TRBV6-1 and TRBJ2-2; a weak D match, TRBD1 (6 bases). The V gene lost 7 bases and the J gene lost 6 bases, with 18 bases spanning the gap. Germline-derived CDR1 and CDR2 are MNHNS and SASEGT. The CDR3 covers 15 residues. The CDR3, as DNA: TGTGCCAGCATGACACGGGCCTACAGGGCCGGGGAGCTGTTTTTT. Its translation: CASMTRAYRAGELFF.